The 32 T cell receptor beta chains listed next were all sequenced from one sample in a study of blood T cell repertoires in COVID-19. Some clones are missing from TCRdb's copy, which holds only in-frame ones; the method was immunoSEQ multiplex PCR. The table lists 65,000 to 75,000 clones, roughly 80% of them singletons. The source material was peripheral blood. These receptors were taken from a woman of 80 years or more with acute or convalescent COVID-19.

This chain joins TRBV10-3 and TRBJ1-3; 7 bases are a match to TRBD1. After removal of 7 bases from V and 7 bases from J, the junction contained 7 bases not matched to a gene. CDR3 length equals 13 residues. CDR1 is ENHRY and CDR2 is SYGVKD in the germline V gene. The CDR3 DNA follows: TGTGCCATCACCGAAGTACAGGGGAACACCATATATTTT. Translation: CAITEVQGNTIYF.

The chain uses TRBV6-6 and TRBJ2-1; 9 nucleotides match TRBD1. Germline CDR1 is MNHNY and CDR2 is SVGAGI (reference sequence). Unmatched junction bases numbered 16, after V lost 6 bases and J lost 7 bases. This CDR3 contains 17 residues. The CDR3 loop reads CASSRRAGQGRFNEQFF. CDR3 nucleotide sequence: TGTGCCAGCAGCCGACGTGCGGGACAGGGTAGGTTTAATGAGCAGTTCTTC.

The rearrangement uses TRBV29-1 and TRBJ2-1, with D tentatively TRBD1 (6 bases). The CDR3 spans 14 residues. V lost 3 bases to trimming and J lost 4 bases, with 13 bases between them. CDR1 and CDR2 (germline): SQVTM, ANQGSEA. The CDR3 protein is CSVERPGEYNEQFF. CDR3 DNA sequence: TGCAGCGTTGAGAGGCCAGGGGAGTACAATGAGCAGTTCTTC.

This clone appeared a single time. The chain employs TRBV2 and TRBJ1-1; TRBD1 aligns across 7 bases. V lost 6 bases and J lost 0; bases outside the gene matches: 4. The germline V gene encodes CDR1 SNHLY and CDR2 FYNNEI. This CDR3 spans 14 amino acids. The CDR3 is CASRMTGLNTEAFF. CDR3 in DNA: TGTGCCAGCAGGATGACAGGGCTGAACACTGAAGCTTTCTTT.

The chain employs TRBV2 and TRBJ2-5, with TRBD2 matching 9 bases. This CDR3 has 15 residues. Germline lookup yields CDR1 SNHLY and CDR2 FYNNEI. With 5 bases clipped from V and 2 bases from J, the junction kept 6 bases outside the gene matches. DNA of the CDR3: TGTGCCAGCAGTAGTGCGGGGGGGCCTCAAGAGACCCAGTACTTC. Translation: CASSSAGGPQETQYF.

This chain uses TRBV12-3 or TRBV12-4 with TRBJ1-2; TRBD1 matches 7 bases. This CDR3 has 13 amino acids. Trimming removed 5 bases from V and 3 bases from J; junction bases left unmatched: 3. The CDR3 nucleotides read TGTGCCAGCAGTCTACAGGGGCACTATGGCTACACCTTC. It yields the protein CASSLQGHYGYTF.

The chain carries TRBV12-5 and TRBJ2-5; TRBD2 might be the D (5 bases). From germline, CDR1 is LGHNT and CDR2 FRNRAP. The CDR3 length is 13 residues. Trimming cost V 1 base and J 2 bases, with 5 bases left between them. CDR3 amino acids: CASGLAGQETQYF. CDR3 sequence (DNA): TGTGCTAGTGGTTTGGCGGGGCAAGAGACCCAGTACTTC.

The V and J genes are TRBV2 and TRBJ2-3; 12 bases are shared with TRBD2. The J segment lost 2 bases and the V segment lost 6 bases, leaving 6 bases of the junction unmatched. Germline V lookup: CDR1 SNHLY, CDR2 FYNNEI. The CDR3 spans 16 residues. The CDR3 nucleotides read TGTGCCAGCAGACGGACTAGCGGGGCTGTCACAGATACGCAGTATTTT. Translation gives CASRRTSGAVTDTQYF.

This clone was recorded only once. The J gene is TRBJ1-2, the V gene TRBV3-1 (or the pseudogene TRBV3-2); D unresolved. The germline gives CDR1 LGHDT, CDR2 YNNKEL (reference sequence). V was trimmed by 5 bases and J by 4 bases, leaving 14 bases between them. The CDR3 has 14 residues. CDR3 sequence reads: CASSSFGEVYGYTF. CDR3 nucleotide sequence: TGTGCCAGCAGCTCCTTCGGGGAAGTCTATGGCTACACCTTC.

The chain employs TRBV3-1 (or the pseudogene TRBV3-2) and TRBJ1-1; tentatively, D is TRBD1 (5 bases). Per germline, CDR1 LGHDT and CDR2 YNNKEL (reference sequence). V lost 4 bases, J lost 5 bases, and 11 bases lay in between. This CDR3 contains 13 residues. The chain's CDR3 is CASSRPGWTEAFF. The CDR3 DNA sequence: TGTGCCAGCAGCCGACCAGGGTGGACTGAAGCTTTCTTT.

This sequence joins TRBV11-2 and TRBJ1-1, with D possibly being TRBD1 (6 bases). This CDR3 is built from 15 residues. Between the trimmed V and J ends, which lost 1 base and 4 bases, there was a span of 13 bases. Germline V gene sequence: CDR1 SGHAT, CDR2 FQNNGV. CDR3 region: CASSLGGLGGTEAFF. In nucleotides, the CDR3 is TGTGCCAGCAGCTTAGGAGGGTTAGGGGGCACTGAAGCTTTCTTT.

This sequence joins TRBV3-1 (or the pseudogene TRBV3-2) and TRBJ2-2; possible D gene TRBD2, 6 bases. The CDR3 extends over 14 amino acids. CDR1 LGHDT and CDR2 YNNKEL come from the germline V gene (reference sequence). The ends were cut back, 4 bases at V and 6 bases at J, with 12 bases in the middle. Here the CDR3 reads CASSRRGGPGELFF. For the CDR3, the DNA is TGTGCCAGCAGCCGGAGGGGCGGACCCGGGGAGCTGTTTTTT.

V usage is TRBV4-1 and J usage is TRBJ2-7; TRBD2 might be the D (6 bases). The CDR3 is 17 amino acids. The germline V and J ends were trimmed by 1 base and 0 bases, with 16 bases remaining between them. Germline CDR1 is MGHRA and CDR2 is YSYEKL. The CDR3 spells CASSQVGGILASYEQYF. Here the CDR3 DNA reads TGCGCCAGCAGCCAAGTCGGAGGGATCCTAGCCTCCTACGAGCAGTACTTC.

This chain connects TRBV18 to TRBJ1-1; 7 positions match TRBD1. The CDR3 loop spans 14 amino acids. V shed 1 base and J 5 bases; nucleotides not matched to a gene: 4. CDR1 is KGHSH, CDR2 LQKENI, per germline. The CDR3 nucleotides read TGTGCCAGCTCACCACAGGGGGCGCAGACTGAAGCTTTCTTT. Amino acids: CASSPQGAQTEAFF.

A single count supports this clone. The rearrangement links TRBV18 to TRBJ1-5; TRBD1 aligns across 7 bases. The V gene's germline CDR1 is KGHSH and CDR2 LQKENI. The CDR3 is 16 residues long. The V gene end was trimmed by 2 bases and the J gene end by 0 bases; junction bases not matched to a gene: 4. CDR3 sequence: CASSPTGVISNQPQHF. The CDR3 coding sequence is TGTGCCAGCTCACCAACAGGGGTTATTAGCAATCAGCCCCAGCATTTT.

Here the CDR3 DNA reads TGTGCCAGCAGCTTAGGGGACAGTCATGTAAACACCATATATTTT. It yields the protein CASSLGDSHVNTIYF. This chain connects TRBV7-9 to TRBJ1-3; 7 positions agree with TRBD1. Germline CDR1 SEHNR, CDR2 FQNEAQ (reference sequence). V was pared by 1 base and J by 6 bases, with 6 bases of the junction left unmatched. The CDR3 runs 15 residues.

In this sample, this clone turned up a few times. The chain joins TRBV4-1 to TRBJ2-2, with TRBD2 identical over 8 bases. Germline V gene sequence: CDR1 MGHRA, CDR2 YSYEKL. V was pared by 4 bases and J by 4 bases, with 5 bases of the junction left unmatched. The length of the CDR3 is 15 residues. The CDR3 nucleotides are TGCGCCAGCAGCCTTAGCGGGGTGGGCACCGGGGAGCTGTTTTTT. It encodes CASSLSGVGTGELFF.

The CDR3 DNA reads as TGTGCCAGTAGACCGACAGGGGAAGGAACTAATGAAAAACTGTTTTTT. This codes for CASRPTGEGTNEKLFF. This sequence joins TRBV19 and TRBJ1-4; 8 bases match TRBD1. The junction had 7 bases not matched to a gene; V was cut back by 6 bases and J by 1 base. The germline V gene encodes CDR1 LNHDA and CDR2 SQIVND (reference sequence). The CDR3 has 16 residues.

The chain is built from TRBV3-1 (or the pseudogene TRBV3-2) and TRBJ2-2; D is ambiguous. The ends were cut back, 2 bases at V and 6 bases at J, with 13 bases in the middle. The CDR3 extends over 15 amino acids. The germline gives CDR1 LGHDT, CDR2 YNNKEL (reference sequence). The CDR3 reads CASSQRLTVAGELFF. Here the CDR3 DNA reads TGTGCCAGCAGCCAACGCCTAACGGTAGCCGGGGAGCTGTTTTTT.

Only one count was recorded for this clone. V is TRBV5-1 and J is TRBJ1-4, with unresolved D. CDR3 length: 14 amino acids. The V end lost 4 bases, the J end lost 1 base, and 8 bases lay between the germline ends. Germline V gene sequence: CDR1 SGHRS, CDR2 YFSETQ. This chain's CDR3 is CASSPRVTNEKLFF. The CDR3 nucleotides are TGCGCCAGCAGCCCGAGGGTAACTAATGAAAAACTGTTTTTT.

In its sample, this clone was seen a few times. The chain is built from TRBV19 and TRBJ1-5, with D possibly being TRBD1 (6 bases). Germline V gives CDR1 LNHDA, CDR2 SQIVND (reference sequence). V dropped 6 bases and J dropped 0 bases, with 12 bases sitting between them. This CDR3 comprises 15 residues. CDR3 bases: TGTGCCAGTAGGACAGGTGGGGGTAGCAATCAGCCCCAGCATTTT. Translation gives CASRTGGGSNQPQHF.

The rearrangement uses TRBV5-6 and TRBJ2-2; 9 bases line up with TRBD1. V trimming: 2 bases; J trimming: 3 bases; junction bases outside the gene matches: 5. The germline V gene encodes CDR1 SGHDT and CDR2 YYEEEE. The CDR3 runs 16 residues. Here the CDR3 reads CASSFSRTGDTGELFF. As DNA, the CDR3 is TGTGCCAGCAGCTTCTCAAGGACAGGGGACACCGGGGAGCTGTTTTTT. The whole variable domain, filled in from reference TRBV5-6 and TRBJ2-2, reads DAGVTQSPTHLIKTRGQQVTLRCSPKSGHDTVSWYQQALGQGPQFIFQYYEEEERQRGNFPDRFSGHQFPNYSSELNVNALLLGDSALYLCASSFSRTGDTGELFFGEGSRLTVL.

In nucleotides, the CDR3 is TGTGCCAGCAGCTCCGACAGGACCAACGTCCTGACTTTC. It is translated as CASSSDRTNVLTF. The chain recombines TRBV7-3 with TRBJ2-6, with D possibly TRBD1 on 6 matching bases. The length of the CDR3 is 13 residues. V was cut by 4 bases and J by 8 bases, with 9 bases left in between. Looked up from germline, CDR1 is SGHTA and CDR2 is FQGTGA.

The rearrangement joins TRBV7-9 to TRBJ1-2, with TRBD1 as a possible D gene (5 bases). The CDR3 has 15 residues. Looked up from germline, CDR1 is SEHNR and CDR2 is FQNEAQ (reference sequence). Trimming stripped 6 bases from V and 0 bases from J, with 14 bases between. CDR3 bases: TGTGCCAGCAGTTCCGACAGCTACCCTAACTATGGCTACACCTTC. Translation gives CASSSDSYPNYGYTF.

The CDR3 DNA sequence: TGCAGTGCTAGTCGCGGGACAGGGGGATCCTACGAGCAGTACTTC. Translating it yields CSASRGTGGSYEQYF. The chain is built from TRBV20-1 and TRBJ2-7; TRBD1 aligns across 11 bases. This CDR3 contains 15 residues. J was trimmed by 1 base and V by 3 bases; bases with no gene match: 5. Per germline, CDR1 DFQATT and CDR2 SNEGSKA (reference sequence).

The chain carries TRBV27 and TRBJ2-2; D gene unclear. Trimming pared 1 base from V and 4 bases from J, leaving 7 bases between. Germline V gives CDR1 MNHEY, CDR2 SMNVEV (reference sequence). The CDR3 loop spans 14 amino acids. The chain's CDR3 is CASSLWSSTGELFF. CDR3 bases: TGTGCCAGCAGTTTATGGTCCAGCACCGGGGAGCTGTTTTTT.

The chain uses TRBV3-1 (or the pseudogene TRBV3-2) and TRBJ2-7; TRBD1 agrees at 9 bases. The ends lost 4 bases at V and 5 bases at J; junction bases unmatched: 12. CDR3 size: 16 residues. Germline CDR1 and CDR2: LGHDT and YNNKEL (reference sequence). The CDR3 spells CASSRRFGGQGHEQYF. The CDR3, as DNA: TGTGCCAGCAGCCGAAGGTTTGGGGGACAGGGCCACGAGCAGTACTTC.

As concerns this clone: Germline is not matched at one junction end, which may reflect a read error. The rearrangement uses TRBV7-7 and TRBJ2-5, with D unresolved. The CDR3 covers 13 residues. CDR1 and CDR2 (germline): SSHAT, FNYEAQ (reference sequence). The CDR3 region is CASSLDLKETQYF. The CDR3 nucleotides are TGTGCTAGCAGCTTAGACTTAAAAGAGACCCAGTACTTC.

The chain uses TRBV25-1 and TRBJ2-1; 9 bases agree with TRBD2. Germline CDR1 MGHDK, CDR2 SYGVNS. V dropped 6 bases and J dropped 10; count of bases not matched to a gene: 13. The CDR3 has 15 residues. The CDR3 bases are TGTGCCAGCAGCTTGCCGAGGACTAGCGCTAACGAGCAGTTCTTC. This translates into CASSLPRTSANEQFF.

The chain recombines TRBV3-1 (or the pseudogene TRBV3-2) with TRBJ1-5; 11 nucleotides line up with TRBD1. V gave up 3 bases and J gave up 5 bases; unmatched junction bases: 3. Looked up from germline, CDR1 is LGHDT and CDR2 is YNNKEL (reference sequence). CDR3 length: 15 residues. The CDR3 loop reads CASSQGQGVYQPQHF. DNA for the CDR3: TGTGCCAGCAGCCAGGGACAGGGGGTGTATCAGCCCCAGCATTTT.

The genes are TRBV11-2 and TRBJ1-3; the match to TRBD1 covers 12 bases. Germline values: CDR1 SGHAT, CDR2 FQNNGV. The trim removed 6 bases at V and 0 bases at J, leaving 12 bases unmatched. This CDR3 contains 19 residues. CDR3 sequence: CASRPAGTGGFLSGNTIYF. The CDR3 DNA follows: TGTGCCAGCAGACCAGCCGGGACAGGGGGCTTCCTCTCTGGAAACACCATATATTTT.

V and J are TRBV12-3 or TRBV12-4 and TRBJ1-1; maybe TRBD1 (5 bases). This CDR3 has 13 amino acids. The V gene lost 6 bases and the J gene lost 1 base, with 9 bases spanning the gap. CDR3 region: CASSPGQNTEAFF. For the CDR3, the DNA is TGTGCCAGCAGCCCCGGACAGAACACTGAAGCTTTCTTT.